The next 12 T cell receptor beta chains were all read from a single sample in a study of Graves' ophthalmopathy and Graves' hyperthyroidism. Using RNA transcripts, the TCR beta CDR3 regions were amplified. In the first round, RT-PCR was carried out with HTBI primers, and a multiplex PCR formed the second round. TCRdb reprocessed the multiplex PCR reads via MiXCR and lists one record per CDR3 protein. The table lists approximately 380,000 distinct CDR3 sequences, 21% of them singletons. The sequencing sample was made of peripheral blood. These receptors originate from a young woman with stable Graves' hyperthyroidism.

A word on this clonotype: A clone one base away is much larger, so this may be a read error. The rearrangement joins TRBV3-1 to TRBJ1-2; the D gene is possibly TRBD1 (5 bases). V lost 1 base, J lost 4 bases, and 7 bases lay in between. This CDR3 region has 13 residues. Germline V lookup: CDR1 LGHDT, CDR2 YNNKEL (reference sequence). The CDR3 here is CASSQGQLYGYTF. The CDR3 DNA is TGTGCCAGCAGCCAAGGACAGCTCTATGGCTACACCTTC.

The rearrangement links TRBV5-4 to TRBJ2-6; D perhaps matches TRBD1 (6 bases). This CDR3 is 15 amino acids long. V lost 4 bases and J 0 bases, leaving 8 bases between the germline ends. CDR1 SGHNT and CDR2 YYREEE come from the germline V gene (reference sequence). CDR3 nucleotide sequence: TGTGCCAGCAGCCACAGGGACTCTGGGGCCAACGTCCTGACTTTC. This translates into CASSHRDSGANVLTF.

This clonotype has ten or more counts. The rearrangement uses TRBV6-2 or TRBV6-3 and TRBJ2-4; 7 positions match TRBD1. The CDR3 is 15 amino acids. Germline CDR1 MNHEY, CDR2 SVGEGT. Trimming cost V 2 bases and J 7 bases; bases outside gene matches: 8. Here the CDR3 DNA reads TGTGCCAGCAGTTACGACGGACAGGTTCGGAACATTCAGTACTTC. Amino acids: CASSYDGQVRNIQYF.

There are many counts of this clonotype. This sequence joins TRBV10-2 and TRBJ2-7; D is ambiguous. V was cut by 3 bases and J by 4 bases, with 19 bases left in between. The V gene's germline CDR1 is WSHSY and CDR2 SAAADI. The CDR3 covers 16 residues. CDR3 coding DNA: TGCGCCAGCAGTGATCAGACGACCTTCACCCCTTACGAGCAGTACTTC. Translated, it gives CASSDQTTFTPYEQYF.

This clonotype was detected many times. The chain has TRBV11-2 and TRBJ2-7, with D hard to call. The CDR3 is 13 amino acids. Germline V CDR1 and CDR2: SGHAT, FQNNGV. Between the trimmed V and J ends, which lost 4 bases and 0 bases, there was a span of 7 bases. The CDR3 protein is CASSSGPSYEQYF. CDR3 bases: TGTGCCAGCAGCTCCGGGCCCTCCTACGAGCAGTACTTC.

This clonotype was seen only a few times. The chain recombines TRBV28 with TRBJ2-7, with D unclear. The V gene lost 8 bases and the J gene lost 1 base, with 9 bases spanning the gap. Germline CDR1 reads MDHEN; CDR2 reads SYDVKM. The CDR3 extends over 12 amino acids. CDR3: CASGWRSYEQYF. The CDR3 DNA follows: TGTGCCAGCGGTTGGCGGTCCTACGAGCAGTACTTC.

This clonotype was detected many times. This chain joins TRBV6-1 and TRBJ2-5; weak D call: TRBD1 (5 bases). The CDR3 has 17 residues. Germline assignment: CDR1 MNHNS and CDR2 SASEGT. Trimming removed 4 bases from V and 9 bases from J, with 27 bases in between. CDR3 sequence: CASSATRPTAQAWAQYF. Here the CDR3 DNA reads TGTGCCAGCAGTGCCACTCGCCCGACAGCCCAAGCATGGGCCCAGTACTTC.

This clonotype was observed a handful of times. The germline gene is not matched at one end of the junction; a read error may be the cause. This chain uses TRBV12-3 or TRBV12-4 with TRBJ1-1; D gene uncertain. There are 13 residues in the CDR3. CDR3 residues: CASSLIPLTDAFF. CDR3 nucleotides: TGTGCCAGCAGTTTAATTCCTCTCACTGATGCTTTCTTT.

This clonotype has at least ten counts. This chain uses TRBV20-1 with TRBJ2-7; 11 bases are a match to TRBD2. V dropped 6 bases and J dropped 2; count of bases not matched to a gene: 9. From germline, CDR1 is DFQATT and CDR2 SNEGSKA (reference sequence). This CDR3 spans 15 amino acids. The CDR3 spells CSAVAGGLGTYEQYF. CDR3 nucleotide sequence: TGCAGTGCCGTAGCGGGAGGGCTCGGAACCTACGAGCAGTACTTC.

V gene TRBV25-1 combines with J gene TRBJ1-1; D remains unclear. The CDR3 is 12 residues long. Trimming stripped 7 bases from V and 10 bases from J, with 16 bases between. Germline V CDR1 and CDR2: MGHDK, SYGVNS. The CDR3 DNA reads TGTGCCAGCACTGTGAGGTATAATGTAGCTTTCTTT. Its protein is CASTVRYNVAFF.

Ten or more counts support this clonotype. The chain uses TRBV7-6 and TRBJ2-7; 7 bases are shared with TRBD1. Germline V gives CDR1 SGHVS, CDR2 FNYEAQ. The CDR3 has 14 amino acids. Trimming removed 1 base from V and 2 bases from J; junction bases left unmatched: 2. CDR3 coding DNA: TGTGCCAGCAGCTTAGTACAGGGGACCTACGAGCAGTACTTC. This translates into CASSLVQGTYEQYF. The whole variable domain, remainder taken from reference TRBV7-6 and TRBJ2-7, is GAGVSQSPRYKVTKRGQDVALRCDPISGHVSLYWYRQALGQGPEFLTYFNYEAQQDKSGLPNDRFSAERPEGSISTLTIQRTEQRDSAMYRCASSLVQGTYEQYFGPGTRLTVT.

There are many counts of this clonotype. The V and J genes are TRBV30 and TRBJ2-7, with 9 bases identical to TRBD1. The length of the CDR3 is 11 residues. Germline loops: CDR1 GTSNPN, CDR2 SVGIG (reference sequence). J gave up 6 bases and V 8 bases, and 5 bases lay outside the gene matches. The CDR3 region has the DNA TGTGCCGTGACAGGGGGGGTCGAGCAGTACTTC. This codes for CAVTGGVEQYF.